Below, 9 T cell receptor beta chains from the same sample are listed, as sequenced in a study of T cells in Graves' hyperthyroidism and ophthalmopathy. Amplification of TCR beta CDR3 regions was performed using RNA transcripts as template. Researchers ran a first-round RT-PCR on the TCR CDR3 using the HTBI primer set. TCRdb recomputed calls from the multiplex PCR reads with MiXCR, one row per CDR3 protein. The sample carries 300,000 to 450,000 distinct CDR3 sequences, around 15% recorded once. Material for sequencing was blood. The source of these receptors is a woman aged 25 to 39 with Graves' ophthalmopathy.

There are many counts of this clonotype. The chain combines TRBV30 with TRBJ1-2, with D uncertain. Germline CDR1 and CDR2: GTSNPN and SVGIG (reference sequence). V gave up 0 bases and J gave up 2 bases, with 7 bases separating them. The CDR3 spans 13 residues. CDR3 bases: TGTGCCTGGAGTGTACAAAAGAACTATGGCTACACCTTC. Protein: CAWSVQKNYGYTF.

This clonotype was counted ten times or more. This chain connects TRBV29-1 to TRBJ1-2; the D is unclear. Trimming shortened V by 4 bases and J by 0 bases, and 9 bases separated the two germline ends. The CDR3 loop spans 13 amino acids. The V gene's germline CDR1 is SQVTM and CDR2 ANQGSEA. The CDR3 sequence: CSVVGTTNYGYTF. The CDR3 coding sequence is TGCAGCGTTGTGGGCACGACTAACTATGGCTACACCTTC. Full variable domain (outside the CDR3, taken from reference TRBV29-1 and TRBJ1-2): SAVISQKPSRDICQRGTSLTIQCQVDSQVTMMFWYRQQPGQSLTLIATANQGSEATYESGFVIDKFPISRPNLTFSTLTVSNMSPEDSSIYLCSVVGTTNYGYTFGSGTRLTVV.

This clonotype was seen repeatedly, ten times or more. The rearrangement uses TRBV12-3 or TRBV12-4 and TRBJ2-5; 11 positions agree with TRBD1. The CDR3 has 15 amino acids. Trimming cost V 6 bases and J 2 bases; bases outside gene matches: 5. CDR3 protein: CASRGTGGPQETQYF. DNA of the CDR3: TGTGCCAGCAGGGGGACAGGGGGGCCACAAGAGACCCAGTACTTC.

This clonotype was detected only a few times. The chain carries TRBV28 and TRBJ2-2; 9 bases are a match to TRBD2. The J segment lost 5 bases and the V segment lost 3 bases, leaving 4 bases of the junction unmatched. Germline V lookup: CDR1 MDHEN, CDR2 SYDVKM. The CDR3 is made up of 15 amino acids. The CDR3 is CASSFFLAGTGELFF. Written as DNA, the CDR3 is TGTGCCAGCAGTTTCTTCCTAGCGGGGACCGGGGAGCTGTTTTTT.

This clonotype was detected many times. The V and J genes are TRBV20-1 and TRBJ1-2; D gene ambiguous. The V gene lost 3 bases and the J gene lost 0 bases, with 5 bases spanning the gap. The V gene's germline CDR1 is DFQATT and CDR2 SNEGSKA (reference sequence). The CDR3 totals 12 residues. DNA for the CDR3: TGCAGTGCTAGGAGGACTAACTATGGCTACACCTTC. It yields the protein CSARRTNYGYTF.

Only a few counts were recorded for this clonotype. The V gene is TRBV28, the J gene TRBJ1-4; no clear D gene. The V gene's germline CDR1 is MDHEN and CDR2 SYDVKM. This CDR3 contains 14 residues. Deletions cut 3 bases from V and 7 bases from J, with 12 bases between. The CDR3 DNA is TGTGCCAGCAGTTTGGGTGTTTTTGGTGAAAAACTGTTTTTT. It encodes CASSLGVFGEKLFF.

This chain links TRBV10-3 with TRBJ2-7, with D unclear. Germline-derived CDR1 and CDR2 are ENHRY and SYGVKD. Trimming cost V 2 bases and J 3 bases, with 11 bases left between them. The CDR3 is 14 amino acids. The DNA of the CDR3 is TGTGCCATCAGTGAGGCTCACCAAATCTACGAGCAGTACTTC. Amino acids: CAISEAHQIYEQYF.

This clonotype was picked up many times. In DNA, the CDR3 is TGTGCCAGCAGCAACCTAGCGCCTAAGGCCCCGAACATTCAGTACTTC. It codes for CASSNLAPKAPNIQYF. The V call is TRBV28, the J call TRBJ2-4, with D possibly matching TRBD2 (6 bases). The CDR3 totals 16 residues. V lost 6 bases to trimming and J lost 7 bases, with 22 bases between them. Germline V gives CDR1 MDHEN, CDR2 SYDVKM.

This clonotype was counted many times. The chain carries TRBV6-6 and TRBJ1-6; no clear D gene. V lost 0 bases, J lost 6 bases, and 18 bases lay in between. The CDR3 is 18 residues long. Germline values: CDR1 MNHNY, CDR2 SVGAGI (reference sequence). The CDR3 nucleotides are TGTGCCAGCAGTTACTCGCCCGTTCCCTACCGTAGTAATTCACCCCTCCACTTT. Protein product: CASSYSPVPYRSNSPLHF.